These 18 T cell receptor beta chains share one sample of origin, sequenced in a study of T cell responses to AZD1222 COVID-19 vaccine. Repertoires were generated with immunoSEQ multiplex PCR, while TCRdb's copy carries only in-frame clones and drops some. The table has under 95,000 clones, approximately 86% seen once. The specimen comprised peripheral blood, sampled on day 0 of AZD1222 vaccination. These receptors originate from an adult in good health.

This clone appeared once. The chain carries TRBV4-3 and TRBJ2-3; 7 bases match TRBD1. There are 14 residues in the CDR3. Germline values: CDR1 LGHNA, CDR2 YSLEER. After removal of 4 bases from V and 4 bases from J, the junction contained 5 bases not matched to a gene. CDR3: CASSPLTGADTQYF. The DNA for the CDR3 is TGCGCCAGCAGCCCTCTTACAGGGGCAGATACGCAGTATTTT.

The V call is TRBV29-1, the J call TRBJ1-2; perhaps TRBD1 as D (6 bases). Germline values: CDR1 SQVTM, CDR2 ANQGSEA. With 4 bases removed from V and 6 bases from J, the gap between germline ends came to 30 bases. The CDR3 has 18 residues. The CDR3: CSVGRAGATREGGNGYTF. CDR3 DNA sequence: TGCAGCGTTGGGAGGGCAGGGGCAACCCGAGAGGGAGGGAATGGCTACACCTTC.

This chain connects TRBV19 to TRBJ1-1; 8 bases are shared with TRBD1. The CDR3 is 15 residues long. Per germline, CDR1 LNHDA and CDR2 SQIVND (reference sequence). Unmatched junction bases numbered 8, after V lost 5 bases and J lost 3 bases. The CDR3 nucleotides are TGTGCCAGTAGTGCCCAGGGGGCTGCAGACACTGAAGCTTTCTTT. It translates to CASSAQGAADTEAFF.

The chain carries TRBV19 and TRBJ2-1, with TRBD2 identical over 9 bases. The CDR3 length is 17 residues. J lost 7 bases, V lost 4 bases, and 14 bases had no gene match. CDR1 and CDR2 (germline): LNHDA, SQIVND (reference sequence). CDR3 sequence: CASSNPRDSGSRNEQFF. In DNA form, the CDR3 reads TGTGCCAGTAGTAACCCCCGGGATAGCGGGAGTCGGAATGAGCAGTTCTTC.

The genes are TRBV7-8 and TRBJ2-7; D unclear. Germline values: CDR1 SGHVS, CDR2 FQNEAQ. V lost 5 bases, J lost 4 bases, and 12 bases lay in between. The CDR3 spans 13 residues. Here the CDR3 reads CASSPWRRYEQYF. The CDR3 nucleotides are TGTGCCAGCAGCCCCTGGCGGCGTTACGAGCAGTACTTC.

The V and J genes are TRBV13 and TRBJ2-7, with D possibly matching TRBD2 (5 bases). V shed 8 bases and J shed 1 base, with 12 bases lying between them. This CDR3 comprises 13 residues. Germline V gives CDR1 PRHDT, CDR2 FYEKMQ (reference sequence). In DNA, the CDR3 is TGTGCCAGCGCCCGTCGGGAATCCTACGAGCAGTACTTC. Protein product: CASARRESYEQYF.

Here the CDR3 reads CASSLRWGVSGYGYTF. CDR3 nucleotide sequence: TGTGCCAGCAGCTTAAGGTGGGGGGTTTCGGGATATGGCTACACCTTC. This chain joins TRBV7-8 and TRBJ1-2; tentatively, D is TRBD1 (5 bases). Trimming shortened V by 2 bases and J by 5 bases, and 18 bases separated the two germline ends. Germline V gene data show CDR1 as SGHVS and CDR2 as FQNEAQ. The CDR3 covers 16 residues.

The rearrangement joins TRBV6-5 to TRBJ2-7; possible D gene TRBD1, 6 bases. The V end was cut by 6 bases, the J end by 5 bases, with 14 bases between. The germline V gene has CDR1 MNHEY and CDR2 SVGAGI. The CDR3 spans 13 residues. The CDR3 is CASRPGQTNEQYF. In DNA form, the CDR3 reads TGTGCCAGCAGGCCTGGACAGACTAACGAGCAGTACTTC.

The gene calls are TRBV2 and TRBJ1-4, with D tentatively TRBD1 (6 bases). Germline V gene lookup returns CDR1 SNHLY and CDR2 FYNNEI. V was clipped by 3 bases and J by 8 bases, with 13 bases between them. The CDR3 is made up of 14 amino acids. CDR3 region: CASSEGAAGEKLFF. The DNA of the CDR3 is TGTGCCAGCAGTGAGGGGGCAGCAGGAGAAAAACTGTTTTTT.

J is TRBJ2-2 and V is TRBV2; perhaps TRBD2 as D (6 bases). V was pared by 3 bases and J by 2 bases, with 10 bases between. Germline CDR1 is SNHLY and CDR2 is FYNNEI. The CDR3 covers 15 residues. The CDR3 DNA reads TGTGCCAGCAGTGAGTGGCGGGAAAACACCGGGGAGCTGTTTTTT. As protein: CASSEWRENTGELFF.

The chain couples TRBV28 to TRBJ1-5, with TRBD1 matching over 9 bases. Germline V gene lookup returns CDR1 MDHEN and CDR2 SYDVKM. The junction had 15 bases not matched to a gene; V was cut back by 9 bases and J by 3 bases. The CDR3 length is 17 residues. This CDR3 reads CASTLGIGTGINQPQHF. CDR3 in DNA: TGTGCCAGTACCCTAGGGATCGGGACAGGGATCAATCAGCCCCAGCATTTT.

The chain couples TRBV4-3 to TRBJ2-1; 10 nucleotides match TRBD1. The CDR3 runs to 17 residues. CDR1 is LGHNA, CDR2 YSLEER, per germline. V trimming: 1 base; J trimming: 6 bases; junction bases outside the gene matches: 9. Here the CDR3 DNA reads TGCGCCAGCAGCCAAGTTCTCCGGGACAGGGGTTTCAATGAGCAGTTCTTC. Its translation: CASSQVLRDRGFNEQFF.

The chain links TRBV11-3 to TRBJ2-5; 12 bases are a match to TRBD2. V lost 5 bases, J lost 4 bases, and 11 bases stayed unmatched. CDR1 is SGHNT, CDR2 YENEEA, per germline. CDR3 length: 17 residues. The CDR3 nucleotides are TGTGCCAGCAGCCGATCTACTAGCGGGAGGAGTTCAGAGACCCAGTACTTC. It is translated as CASSRSTSGRSSETQYF.

This chain links TRBV5-5 with TRBJ1-4, with D possibly matching TRBD1 (5 bases). V lost 4 bases and J 7 bases, leaving 17 bases between the germline ends. Germline CDR1 is SGHKS and CDR2 is YYEKEE (reference sequence). There are 15 residues in the CDR3. CDR3 sequence reads: CASSPVRGVGEKLFF. The CDR3 bases are TGTGCCAGCAGCCCCGTTCGGGGGGTAGGTGAAAAACTGTTTTTT.

The rearrangement links TRBV18 to TRBJ2-7, with 7 bases matching TRBD1. Losses at the gene ends were 2 bases for V and 5 bases for J; bases not matched to a gene: 6. CDR3 length: 14 residues. From germline, CDR1 is KGHSH and CDR2 LQKENI. CDR3 coding DNA: TGTGCCAGCTCACCAGGGCCCAGGGGGAACGAGCAGTACTTC. It yields the protein CASSPGPRGNEQYF.

This clone showed up just a few times. The V gene is TRBV28, the J gene TRBJ2-7, with D possibly matching TRBD2 (5 bases). This CDR3 is 15 amino acids long. The germline V gene encodes CDR1 MDHEN and CDR2 SYDVKM. The V end lost 2 bases, the J end lost 2 bases, and 13 bases lay between the germline ends. The CDR3 nucleotides read TGTGCCAGCAGTTTACCGTTAAGTAGCGCCTACGAGCAGTACTTC. Translating it yields CASSLPLSSAYEQYF. Full variable domain (outside the CDR3, taken from reference TRBV28 and TRBJ2-7): DVKVTQSSRYLVKRTGEKVFLECVQDMDHENMFWYRQDPGLGLRLIYFSYDVKMKEKGDIPEGYSVSREKKERFSLILESASTNQTSMYLCASSLPLSSAYEQYFGPGTRLTVT.

This clone came up a few times. The chain carries TRBV6-5 and TRBJ2-1; 7 nucleotides line up with TRBD1. CDR1 MNHEY and CDR2 SVGAGI come from the germline V gene. The ends lost 11 bases at V and 3 bases at J; junction bases unmatched: 10. The length of the CDR3 is 14 residues. DNA for the CDR3: TGTGCCTCCACAAGGGGGCAGAGCTACAATGAGCAGTTCTTC. It yields the protein CASTRGQSYNEQFF.

The chain has TRBV27 and TRBJ2-3; possible D gene TRBD2, 5 bases. V was pared by 5 bases and J by 11 bases, with 17 bases between. There are 13 residues in the CDR3. The germline CDR1 and CDR2 sequences are MNHEY and SMNVEV (reference sequence). CDR3 sequence reads: CASSPPFSRGQYF. The CDR3 region has the DNA TGTGCCAGCAGTCCACCTTTCTCCCGGGGGCAGTATTTT.